A single T cell receptor (beta chain) is shown here with its context. Using a constant-region primer together with ProtoScript II reverse transcriptase, TCR beta cDNA was made from about 500 ng of total RNA. Three-round nested multiplex PCR performed with slightly modified ARM-PCR produced the TCR beta libraries. TRBV1-TRBV30 forward and Cbeta reverse primers drove the first two approximately 10-cycle rounds. TCRdb reprocessed the multiplex PCR reads with MiXCR, giving one entry per CDR3 protein. The sample consists of around 35,000 distinct CDR3 sequences, roughly 80% of them appearing once. The data stem from a study of tumor-infiltrating lymphocytes in primary liver carcinoma. CDR3 length: 14 residues. V gave up 2 bases and J gave up 5 bases; unmatched junction bases: 3. CDR1 is SGHAT and CDR2 is FQNNGV in the germline V gene. The study co-extracted DNA and RNA from about 19-30 mg of unsorted bulk tissue.

The sample was tumor-adjacent normal liver tissue. V is TRBV11-2 and J is TRBJ2-1; 7 nucleotides line up with TRBD2. The origin of this receptor is a man aged 40-49 years with primary liver carcinoma and hepatitis B virus infection. This CDR3 is CASSLQSGNNEQFF. The CDR3 DNA sequence: TGTGCCAGCAGCTTACAGAGCGGGAACAATGAGCAGTTCTTC.